This T cell receptor (beta chain) was observed in a study of shared clonotypes between healthy human individuals. Germline V gives CDR1 SGDLS, CDR2 YYNGEE. The CDR3 runs 14 residues. With 3 bases clipped from V and 2 bases from J, the junction kept 1 base outside the gene matches. Repertoires were generated with immunoSEQ multiplex PCR, while TCRdb's copy carries only in-frame clones and drops some. This table has 2 million to 3 million clones, 80% to 95% appearing once. The sequencing input was naive CD4+ T cells from PBMCs. Subset given: CD45RA+ positively selected. V gene TRBV9 combines with J gene TRBJ2-7, with 11 bases that match TRBD1. The TCR was taken from a man between 18 and 35 years old in good health. Some clones in this sample may be carry-over from other donors' samples. The CDR3 spells CASSEGQGAYEQYF. The CDR3 bases are TGTGCCAGCAGCGAGGGACAGGGGGCCTACGAGCAGTACTTC. Based on the CDR3 plus reference TRBV9 and TRBJ2-7, the full variable domain is DSGVTQTPKHLITATGQRVTLRCSPRSGDLSVYWYQQSLDQGLQFLIQYYNGEERAKGNILERFSAQQFPDLHSELNLSSLELGDSALYFCASSEGQGAYEQYFGPGTRLTVT.